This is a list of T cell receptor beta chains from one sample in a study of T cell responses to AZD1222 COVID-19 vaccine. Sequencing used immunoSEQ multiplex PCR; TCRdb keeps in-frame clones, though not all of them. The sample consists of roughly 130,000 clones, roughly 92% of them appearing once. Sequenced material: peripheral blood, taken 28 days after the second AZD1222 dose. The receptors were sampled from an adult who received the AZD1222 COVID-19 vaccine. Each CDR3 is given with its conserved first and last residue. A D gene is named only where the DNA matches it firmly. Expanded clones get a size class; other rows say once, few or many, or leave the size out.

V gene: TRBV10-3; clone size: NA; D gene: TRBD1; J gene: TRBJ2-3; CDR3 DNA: TGTGCCATCAGTGATTCGACAGGGACAGGAGGCGGGGGCACAGATACGCAGTATTTT; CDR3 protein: CAISDSTGTGGGGTDTQYF
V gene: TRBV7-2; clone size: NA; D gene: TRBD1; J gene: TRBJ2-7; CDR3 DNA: TGTGCCAGCAGCTTAGCGGGACAGCACTTCTACGAGCAGTACTTC; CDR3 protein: CASSLAGQHFYEQYF
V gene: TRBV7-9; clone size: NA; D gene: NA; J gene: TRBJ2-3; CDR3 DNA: TGTGCCAGCAGCTCGCCGATAGTCACAGATACGCAGTATTTT; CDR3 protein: CASSSPIVTDTQYF
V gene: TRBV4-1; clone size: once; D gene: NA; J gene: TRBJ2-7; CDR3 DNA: TGCGCCAGCAGCCAAGAAGCCTGGGGCCTCTACGAGCAGTACTTC; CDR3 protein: CASSQEAWGLYEQYF
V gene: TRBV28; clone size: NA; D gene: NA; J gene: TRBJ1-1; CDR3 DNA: TGTGCCAGCAGTTCATTCAGTTTATACACTGAAGCTTTCTTT; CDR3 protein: CASSSFSLYTEAFF
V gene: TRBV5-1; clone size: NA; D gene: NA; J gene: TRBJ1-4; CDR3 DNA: TGCGCCAGCAGCTTGGACTTTGGAAAACTGTTTTTT; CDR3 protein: CASSLDFGKLFF
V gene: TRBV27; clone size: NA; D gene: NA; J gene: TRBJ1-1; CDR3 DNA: TGTGCCAGCTTCAGGGCCCAACCGCCGCGGAACACTGAAGCTTTCTTT; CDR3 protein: CASFRAQPPRNTEAFF
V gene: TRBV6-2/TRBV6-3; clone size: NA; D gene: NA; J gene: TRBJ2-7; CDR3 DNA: TGTGCCAGCAGCCCATTGGGGATATCCTACGAGCAGTACTTC; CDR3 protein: CASSPLGISYEQYF
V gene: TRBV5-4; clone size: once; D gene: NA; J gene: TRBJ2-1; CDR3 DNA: TGTGCCAGCAGCTTAAGGCGGGAGAGGGGGGATAATGAGCAGTTCTTC; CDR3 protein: CASSLRRERGDNEQFF
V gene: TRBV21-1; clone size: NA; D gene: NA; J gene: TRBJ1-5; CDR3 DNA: TGTGCCAGCAGTCGAGGCCGAGGCAATCAGCCCCAGCATTTT; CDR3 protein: CASSRGRGNQPQHF
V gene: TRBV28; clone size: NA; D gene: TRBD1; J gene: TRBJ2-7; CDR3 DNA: TGTGCCAGCACCCCTTCCCCGGGACAGACTTACTACGAGCAGTACTTC; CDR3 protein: CASTPSPGQTYYEQYF
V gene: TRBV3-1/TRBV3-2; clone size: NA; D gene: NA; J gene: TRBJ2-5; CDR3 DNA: TGTGCCAGCAGCCAAGGACTACCCAAGGCGGAGACCCAGTACTTC; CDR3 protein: CASSQGLPKAETQYF
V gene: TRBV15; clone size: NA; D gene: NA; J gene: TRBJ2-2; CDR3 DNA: TGTGCCACCAGCCGGCACACCGGGGAGCTGTTTTTT; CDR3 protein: CATSRHTGELFF
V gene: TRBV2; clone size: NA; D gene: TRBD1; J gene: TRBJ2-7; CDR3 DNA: TGTGCCAGCAGTGGGGACAGCCACGAGCAGTACTTC; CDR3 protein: CASSGDSHEQYF